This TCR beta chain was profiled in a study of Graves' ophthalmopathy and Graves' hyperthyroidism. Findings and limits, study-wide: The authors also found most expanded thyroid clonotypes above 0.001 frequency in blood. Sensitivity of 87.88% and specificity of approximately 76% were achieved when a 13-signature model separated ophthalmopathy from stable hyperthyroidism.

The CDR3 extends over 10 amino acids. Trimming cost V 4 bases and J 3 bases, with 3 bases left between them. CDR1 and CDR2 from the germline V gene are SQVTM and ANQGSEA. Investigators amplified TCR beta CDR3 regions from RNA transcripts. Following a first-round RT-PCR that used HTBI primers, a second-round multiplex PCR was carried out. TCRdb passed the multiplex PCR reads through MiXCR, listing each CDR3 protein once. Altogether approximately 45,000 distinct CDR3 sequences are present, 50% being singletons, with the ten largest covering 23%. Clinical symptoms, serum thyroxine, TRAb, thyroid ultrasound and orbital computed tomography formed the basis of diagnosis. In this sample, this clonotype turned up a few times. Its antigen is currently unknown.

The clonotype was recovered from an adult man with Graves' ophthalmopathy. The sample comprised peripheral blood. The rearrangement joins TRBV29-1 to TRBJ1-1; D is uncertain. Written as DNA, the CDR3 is TGCAGCGTTGGGGACACTGAAGCTTTCTTT. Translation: CSVGDTEAFF.